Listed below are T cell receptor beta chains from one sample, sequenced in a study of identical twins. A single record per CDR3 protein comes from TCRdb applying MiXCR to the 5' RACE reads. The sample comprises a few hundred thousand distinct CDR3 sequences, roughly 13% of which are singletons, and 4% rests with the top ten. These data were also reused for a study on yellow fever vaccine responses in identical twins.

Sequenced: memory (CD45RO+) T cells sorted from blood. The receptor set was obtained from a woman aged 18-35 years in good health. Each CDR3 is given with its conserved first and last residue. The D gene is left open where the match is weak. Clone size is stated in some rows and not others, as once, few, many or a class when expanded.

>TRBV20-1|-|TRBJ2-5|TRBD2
TGCAGTGCGACCGGGACTAGCGAGGGGGAGACCCAGTACTTC
CSATGTSEGETQYF
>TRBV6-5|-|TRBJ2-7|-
TGTGCCAGCAGTCTACGAATGTTCGACGAGCAGTACTTC
CASSLRMFDEQYF
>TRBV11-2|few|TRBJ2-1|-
TGTGCCAGCAGCTTAGCTCTGCGGAGCCTCAATGAGCAGTTCTTC
CASSLALRSLNEQFF
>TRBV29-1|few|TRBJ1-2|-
TGCAGCGTCGTAGGACTTGGCTACACCTTC
CSVVGLGYTF
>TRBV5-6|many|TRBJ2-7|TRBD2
TGTGCCAGCAGCTTAGGAGCGGGGGCCTACGAGCAGTACTTC
CASSLGAGAYEQYF
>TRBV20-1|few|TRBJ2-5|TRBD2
TGCAGTGCTAGCCTAGGAACTAGCGGGAGAAGAGAGACCCAGTACTTC
CSASLGTSGRRETQYF
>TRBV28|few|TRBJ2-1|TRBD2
TGTGCCAGCAGTTTTAGGCTAGCGGGGGAGTTCTTC
CASSFRLAGEFF
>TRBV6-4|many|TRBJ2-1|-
TGTGCCAGCAGTGTAAGGCAGGGACCCAATGAGCAGTTCTTC
CASSVRQGPNEQFF
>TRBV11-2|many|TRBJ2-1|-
TGTGCCAGCAGCTTAGACCCCAGGGCCTACAATGAGCAGTTCTTC
CASSLDPRAYNEQFF
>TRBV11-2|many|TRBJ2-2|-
TGCGCCAGCAGCAGGGAGAACACCGGGGAGCTGTTTTTT
CASSRENTGELFF
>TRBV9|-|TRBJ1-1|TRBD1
TGTGCCAGCAGCGCGGGACAGGGGGCGCCGGCTTTCTTT
CASSAGQGAPAFF
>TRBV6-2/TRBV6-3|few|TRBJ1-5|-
TGTGCCAGCAGTTACTCTTTCCCGCCCCAGCATTTT
CASSYSFPPQHF
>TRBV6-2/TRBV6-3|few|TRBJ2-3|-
TGTGCCAGCAGTTACTCAGGATCGGCCCCAGATACGCAGTATTTT
CASSYSGSAPDTQYF
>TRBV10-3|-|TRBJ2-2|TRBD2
TGTGCCATCAGACCGGGGGGAAACACCGGGGAGCTGTTTTTT
CAIRPGGNTGELFF
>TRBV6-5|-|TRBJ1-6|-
TGTGCCAGCAGTTATTCCGGGACCGTCCGGTCCCTCCACTTT
CASSYSGTVRSLHF
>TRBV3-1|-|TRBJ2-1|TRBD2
TGTGCCAGCAGCTCGAGCGGGAGGGCCTTGAATGAGCAGTTCTTC
CASSSSGRALNEQFF
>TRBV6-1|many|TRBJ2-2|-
TGTGCCAGCAGACAACAGGGAACGAACACCGGGGAGCTGTTTTTT
CASRQQGTNTGELFF
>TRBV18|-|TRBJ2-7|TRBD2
TGTGCCAGCTCAGGGGGGGTCTCCTACGAGCAGTACTTC
CASSGGVSYEQYF
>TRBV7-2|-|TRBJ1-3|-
TGTGCCAGCAGCCTCGGGAGCCCCGGAAACACCATATATTTT
CASSLGSPGNTIYF
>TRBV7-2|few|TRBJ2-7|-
TGTGCCAGCAGCTTAGTTTACCACTACGAGCAGTACTTC
CASSLVYHYEQYF
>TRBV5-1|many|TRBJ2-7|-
TGCGCCAGCAGCTTGGAGTCCAGGTGGAGCTCCTACGAGCAGTACTTC
CASSLESRWSSYEQYF
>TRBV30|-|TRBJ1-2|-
TGTGCCTGGGGCAGGGGTAGTTATGGCTACACCTTC
CAWGRGSYGYTF
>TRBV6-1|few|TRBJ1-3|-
TGTGCCAGCAGCCTTGACGGGGACTCGGGAAACACCATATATTTT
CASSLDGDSGNTIYF
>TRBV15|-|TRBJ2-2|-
TGTGCCACCGTCTCGGGGGGCGCAGACACCGGGGAGCTGTTTTTT
CATVSGGADTGELFF
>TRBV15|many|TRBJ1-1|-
TGTGCCACCAGCAAACAACGGAACACTGAAGCTTTCTTT
CATSKQRNTEAFF
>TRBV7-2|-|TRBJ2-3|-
TGTGCCAGCAGCCTACGGACTTTAAGCACAGATACGCAGTATTTT
CASSLRTLSTDTQYF
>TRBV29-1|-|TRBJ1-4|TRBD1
TGCAGCGTTCTAGACAGGGCGGGGGAAAAACTGTTTTTT
CSVLDRAGEKLFF
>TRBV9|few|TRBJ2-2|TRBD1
TGTGCCAGCAGCGTCCGGGACAGGGGAGGAAACACCGGGGAGCTGTTTTTT
CASSVRDRGGNTGELFF
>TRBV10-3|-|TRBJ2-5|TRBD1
TGTGCCATCAGTGAAGGGACAGGGGGAAAAGAGACCCAGTACTTC
CAISEGTGGKETQYF
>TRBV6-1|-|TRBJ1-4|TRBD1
TGTGCCAGCAGTGGGGACAGTCTCGGCGAAAAACTGTTTTTT
CASSGDSLGEKLFF
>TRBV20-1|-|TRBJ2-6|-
TGCAGTGCTAGAGATGTGGCAGGGGGGAGCTCTGGGGCCAACGTCCTGACTTTC
CSARDVAGGSSGANVLTF
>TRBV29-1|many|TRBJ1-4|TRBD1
TGCAGCGTAAACAGGGGGCAGGATGAAAAACTGTTTTTT
CSVNRGQDEKLFF
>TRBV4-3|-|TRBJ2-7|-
TGCGCCAGCAGCCAAGATTTTGGGGCTTACGAGCAGTACTTC
CASSQDFGAYEQYF
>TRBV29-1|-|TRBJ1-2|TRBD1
TGCAGCGTTGAAGTAGGGAAGGGGACAGACTATGGCTACACCTTC
CSVEVGKGTDYGYTF
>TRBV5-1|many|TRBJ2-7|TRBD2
TGCGCCAGCAGCTTGGCTAGCGGCTACGAGCAGTACTTC
CASSLASGYEQYF
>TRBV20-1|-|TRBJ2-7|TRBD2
TGCAGTGCTAGATGGGGACTATCTGAAACCTACGAGCAGTACTTC
CSARWGLSETYEQYF
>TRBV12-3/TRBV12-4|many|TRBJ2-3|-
TGTGCCAGCAGTTTATCCTCCACAGGGAGGAGCACAGATACGCAGTATTTT
CASSLSSTGRSTDTQYF
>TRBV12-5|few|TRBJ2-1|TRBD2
TGTGCTAGTGGTTCCTTAGCGGGGTCCTACAATGAGCAGTTCTTC
CASGSLAGSYNEQFF
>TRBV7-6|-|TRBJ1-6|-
TGTGCCAGCAGCTTAGATCCCACAGGGACGAATTCACCCCTCCACTTT
CASSLDPTGTNSPLHF
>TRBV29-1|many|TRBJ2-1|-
TGCAGCGTTGCAATGGGGTTTGAGCAGTTCTTC
CSVAMGFEQFF
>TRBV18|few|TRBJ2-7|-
TGTGCCAGCTCACCGCCTCCGGGAGCCTACGAGCAGTACTTC
CASSPPPGAYEQYF
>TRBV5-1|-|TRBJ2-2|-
TGCGCCAGCAGAACTTCATTCGTCGGGGAGCTGTTTTTT
CASRTSFVGELFF
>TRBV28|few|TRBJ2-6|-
TGTGCCAGCAGTCCCCACCCCGCAGGGGCTGGGGCCAACGTCCTGACTTTC
CASSPHPAGAGANVLTF
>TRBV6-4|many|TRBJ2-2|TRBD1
TGTGCCAGCAGTGACGGGACAGGGAACACCGGGGAGCTGTTTTTT
CASSDGTGNTGELFF
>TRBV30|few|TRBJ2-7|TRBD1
TGTGCCTGGAGTGGCGTGTGGGACAGGCCCTACGAGCAGTACTTC
CAWSGVWDRPYEQYF
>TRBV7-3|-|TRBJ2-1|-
TGTGCCAGCAGCTTAGATCGAGCGGCTTCTCGGGGTGAGCAGTTCTTC
CASSLDRAASRGEQFF
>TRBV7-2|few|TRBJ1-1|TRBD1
TGTGCCAGCAGCTCCGGACAGGGGAGCACTGAAGCTTTCTTT
CASSSGQGSTEAFF
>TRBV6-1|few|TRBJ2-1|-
TGTGCCAGCACTCACCCACTGAACAATGAGCAGTTCTTC
CASTHPLNNEQFF
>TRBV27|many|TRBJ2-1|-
TGTGCCAGCAGTTTAACACCCCACCATCCCTACAATGAGCAGTTCTTC
CASSLTPHHPYNEQFF
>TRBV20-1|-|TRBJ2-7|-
TGCAGTACTGTGGGGGGCCGTTTAAACTACGAGCAGTACTTC
CSTVGGRLNYEQYF
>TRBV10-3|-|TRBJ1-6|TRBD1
TGTGCCATCAGTGAAAGGTTGGGGACAGGCGCTTCACCCCTCCACTTT
CAISERLGTGASPLHF
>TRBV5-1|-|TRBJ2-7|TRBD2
TGCGCCAGCAGCTTGGGGGTGACTAGCGGGTCCTACGAGCAGTACTTC
CASSLGVTSGSYEQYF
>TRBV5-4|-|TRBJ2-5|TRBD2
TGTGCCAGCAGCTTGGTTGGGACTAGTGTAGAGACCCAGTACTTC
CASSLVGTSVETQYF
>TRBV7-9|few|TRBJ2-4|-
TGTGCCAGCAGCCGGGCAGCCGCCGCTATAGCCAAAAACATTCAGTACTTC
CASSRAAAAIAKNIQYF
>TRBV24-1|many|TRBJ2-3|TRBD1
TGTGCCACCAGTGACTCCGGGACAGGGGGCACAGATACGCAGTATTTT
CATSDSGTGGTDTQYF
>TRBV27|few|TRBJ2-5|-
TGTGCCAGCAGTTCGTCATACGGTCACCAAGAGACCCAGTACTTC
CASSSSYGHQETQYF